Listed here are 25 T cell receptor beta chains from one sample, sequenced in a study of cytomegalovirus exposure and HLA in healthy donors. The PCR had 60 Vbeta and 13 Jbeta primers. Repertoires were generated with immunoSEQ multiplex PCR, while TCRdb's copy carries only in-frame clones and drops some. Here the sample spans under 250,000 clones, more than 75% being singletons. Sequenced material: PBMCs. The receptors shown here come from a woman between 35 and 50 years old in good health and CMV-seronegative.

CDR3 bases: TGCGCCAGCAGCTTGGTCTCAGCGACTGGCTACACCTTC. It codes for CASSLVSATGYTF. The rearrangement links TRBV5-1 to TRBJ1-2; D gene ambiguous. The CDR3 extends over 13 amino acids. The ends were cut back, 0 bases at V and 7 bases at J, with 10 bases in the middle. Germline values: CDR1 SGHRS, CDR2 YFSETQ.

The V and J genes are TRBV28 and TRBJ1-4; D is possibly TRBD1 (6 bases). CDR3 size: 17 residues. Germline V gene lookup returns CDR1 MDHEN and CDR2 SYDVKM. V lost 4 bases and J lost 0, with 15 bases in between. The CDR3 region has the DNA TGTGCCAGCAGTTCAACAGGGACCTATGCAACTAATGAAAAACTGTTTTTT. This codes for CASSSTGTYATNEKLFF. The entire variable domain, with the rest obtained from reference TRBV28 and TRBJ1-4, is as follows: DVKVTQSSRYLVKRTGEKVFLECVQDMDHENMFWYRQDPGLGLRLIYFSYDVKMKEKGDIPEGYSVSREKKERFSLILESASTNQTSMYLCASSSTGTYATNEKLFFGSGTQLSVL.

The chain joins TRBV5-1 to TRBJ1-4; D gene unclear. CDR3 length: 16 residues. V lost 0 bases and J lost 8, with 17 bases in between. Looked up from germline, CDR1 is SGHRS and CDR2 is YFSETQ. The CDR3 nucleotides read TGCGCCAGCAGCTTGGCCGAGGTCGACCCGGCCGAAAAACTGTTTTTT. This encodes CASSLAEVDPAEKLFF.

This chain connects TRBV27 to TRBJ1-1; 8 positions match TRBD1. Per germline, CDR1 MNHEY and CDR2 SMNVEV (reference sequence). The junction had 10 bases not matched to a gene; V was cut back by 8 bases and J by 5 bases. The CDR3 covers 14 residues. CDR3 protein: CASRLTGEWTEAFF. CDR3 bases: TGTGCCAGCCGACTGACAGGGGAATGGACTGAAGCTTTCTTT.

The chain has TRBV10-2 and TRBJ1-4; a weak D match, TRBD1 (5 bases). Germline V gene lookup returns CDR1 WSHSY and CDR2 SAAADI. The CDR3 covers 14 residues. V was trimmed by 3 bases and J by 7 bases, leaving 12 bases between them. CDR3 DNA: TGCGCCAGCAGTGATGGCCAGGGTGGTGAAAAACTGTTTTTT. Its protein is CASSDGQGGEKLFF.

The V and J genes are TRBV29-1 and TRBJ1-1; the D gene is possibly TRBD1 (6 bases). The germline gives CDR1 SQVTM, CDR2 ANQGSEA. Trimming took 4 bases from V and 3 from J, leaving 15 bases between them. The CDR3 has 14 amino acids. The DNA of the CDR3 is TGCAGCGTTGCTTCGTCTACAGGGTACACTGAAGCTTTCTTT. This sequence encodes CSVASSTGYTEAFF.

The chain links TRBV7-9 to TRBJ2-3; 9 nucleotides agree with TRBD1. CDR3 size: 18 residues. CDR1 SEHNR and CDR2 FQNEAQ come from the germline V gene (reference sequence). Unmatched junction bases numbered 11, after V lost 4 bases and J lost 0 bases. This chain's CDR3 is CASSWEITGTGSTDTQYF. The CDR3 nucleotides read TGTGCCAGCAGCTGGGAAATCACCGGGACAGGGAGCACAGATACGCAGTATTTT. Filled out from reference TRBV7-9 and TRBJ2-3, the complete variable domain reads DTGVSQNPRHKITKRGQNVTFRCDPISEHNRLYWYRQTLGQGPEFLTYFQNEAQLEKSRLLSDRFSAERPKGSFSTLEIQRTEQGDSAMYLCASSWEITGTGSTDTQYFGPGTRLTVL.

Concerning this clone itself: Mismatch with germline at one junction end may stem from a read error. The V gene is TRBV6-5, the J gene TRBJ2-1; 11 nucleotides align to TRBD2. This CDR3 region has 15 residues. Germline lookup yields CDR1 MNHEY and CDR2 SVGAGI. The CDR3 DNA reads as TGTGCTAGCAGTTACGTAGCGGGAGGGCCCTATGAGCAGTTCTTC. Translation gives CASSYVAGGPYEQFF.

The CDR3 coding sequence is TGTGCCAGCACCCTGGGCGACAGGGGGCAAGAGACCCAGTACTTC. As protein: CASTLGDRGQETQYF. The chain links TRBV11-2 to TRBJ2-5, with 9 bases lining up with TRBD1. Germline trimming cut 7 bases from V and 2 bases from J; bases unmatched to any gene: 8. The CDR3 consists of 15 residues. Germline CDR1 and CDR2: SGHAT and FQNNGV.

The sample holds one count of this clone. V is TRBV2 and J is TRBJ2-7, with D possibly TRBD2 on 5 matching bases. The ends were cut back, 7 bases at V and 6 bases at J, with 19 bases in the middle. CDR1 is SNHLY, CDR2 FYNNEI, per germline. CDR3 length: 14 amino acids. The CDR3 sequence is CASKPDGGFSEQYF. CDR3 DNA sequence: TGTGCCAGCAAACCGGACGGAGGATTCTCCGAGCAGTACTTC.

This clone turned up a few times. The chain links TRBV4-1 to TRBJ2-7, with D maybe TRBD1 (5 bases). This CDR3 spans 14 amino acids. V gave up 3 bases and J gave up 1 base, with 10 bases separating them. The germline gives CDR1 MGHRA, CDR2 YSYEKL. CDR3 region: CASSHRQFSYEQYF. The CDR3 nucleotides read TGCGCCAGCAGCCACCGACAGTTTTCCTACGAGCAGTACTTC.

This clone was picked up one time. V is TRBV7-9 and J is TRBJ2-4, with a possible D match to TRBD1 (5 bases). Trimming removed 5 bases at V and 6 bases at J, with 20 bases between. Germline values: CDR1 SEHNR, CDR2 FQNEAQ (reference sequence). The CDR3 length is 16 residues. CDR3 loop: CASSPPWGDILNIQYF. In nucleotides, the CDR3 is TGTGCCAGCAGCCCCCCGTGGGGCGACATTTTAAACATTCAGTACTTC.

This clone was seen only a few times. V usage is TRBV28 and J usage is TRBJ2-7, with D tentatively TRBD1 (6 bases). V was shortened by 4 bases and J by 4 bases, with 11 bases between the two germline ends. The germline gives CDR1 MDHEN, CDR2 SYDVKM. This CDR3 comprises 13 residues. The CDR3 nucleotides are TGTGCCAGCAGTTCCGGACAGAAGTACGAGCAGTACTTC. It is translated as CASSSGQKYEQYF.

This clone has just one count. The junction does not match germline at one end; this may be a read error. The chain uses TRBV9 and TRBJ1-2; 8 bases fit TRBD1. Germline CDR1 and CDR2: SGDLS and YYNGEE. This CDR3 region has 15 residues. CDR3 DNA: TGTGCCAGCAGCCCCGCGACAGGGGTGTGGGAGGGCTACACCTTT. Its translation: CASSPATGVWEGYTF.

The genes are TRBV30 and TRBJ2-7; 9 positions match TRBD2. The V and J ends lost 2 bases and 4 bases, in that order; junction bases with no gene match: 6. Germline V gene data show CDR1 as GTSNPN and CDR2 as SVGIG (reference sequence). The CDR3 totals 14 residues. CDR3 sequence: CAWSLGSGRYEQYF. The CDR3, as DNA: TGTGCCTGGAGTTTAGGTAGCGGGAGATACGAGCAGTACTTC. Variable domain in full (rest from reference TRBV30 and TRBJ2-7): SQTIHQWPATLVQPVGSPLSLECTVEGTSNPNLYWYRQAAGRGLQLLFYSVGIGQISSEVPQNLSASRPQDRQFILSSKKLLLSDSGFYLCAWSLGSGRYEQYFGPGTRLTVT.

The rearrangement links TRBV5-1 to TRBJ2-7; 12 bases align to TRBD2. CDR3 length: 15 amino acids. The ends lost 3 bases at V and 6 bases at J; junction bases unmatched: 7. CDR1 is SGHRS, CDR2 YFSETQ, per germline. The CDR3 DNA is TGCGCCAGCAGCTCAGGACTAGCGGGATTAGGCGAGCAGTACTTC. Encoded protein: CASSSGLAGLGEQYF.

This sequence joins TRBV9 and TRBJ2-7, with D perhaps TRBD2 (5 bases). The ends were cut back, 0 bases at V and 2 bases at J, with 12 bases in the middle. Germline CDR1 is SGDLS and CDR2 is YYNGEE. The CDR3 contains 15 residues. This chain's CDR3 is CASSVAPSGPYEQYF. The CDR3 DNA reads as TGTGCCAGCAGCGTAGCTCCGAGCGGTCCCTACGAGCAGTACTTC.

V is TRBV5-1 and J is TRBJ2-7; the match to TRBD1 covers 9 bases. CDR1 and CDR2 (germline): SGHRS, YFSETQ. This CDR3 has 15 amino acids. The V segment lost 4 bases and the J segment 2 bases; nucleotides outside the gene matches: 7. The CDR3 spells CASSVSGTGPYEQYF. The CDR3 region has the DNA TGCGCCAGCAGCGTATCCGGGACAGGGCCCTACGAGCAGTACTTC.

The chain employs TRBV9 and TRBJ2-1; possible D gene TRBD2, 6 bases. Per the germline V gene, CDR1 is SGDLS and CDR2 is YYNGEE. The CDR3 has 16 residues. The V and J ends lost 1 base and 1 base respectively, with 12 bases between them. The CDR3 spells CASSVYHGGSYNEQFF. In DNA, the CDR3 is TGTGCCAGCAGCGTATATCATGGGGGGTCCTACAATGAGCAGTTCTTC.

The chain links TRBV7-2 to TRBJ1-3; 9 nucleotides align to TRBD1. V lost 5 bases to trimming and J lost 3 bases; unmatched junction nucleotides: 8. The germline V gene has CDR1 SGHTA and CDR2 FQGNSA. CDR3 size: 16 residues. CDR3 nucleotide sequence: TGTGCCAGCAGCGGAGACAGGGGGGTCGGTGGAAACACCATATATTTT. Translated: CASSGDRGVGGNTIYF.

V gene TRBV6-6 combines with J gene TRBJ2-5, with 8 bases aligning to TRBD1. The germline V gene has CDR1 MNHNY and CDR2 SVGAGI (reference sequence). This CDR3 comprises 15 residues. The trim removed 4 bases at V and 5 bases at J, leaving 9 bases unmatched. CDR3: CASSLGAGGTETQYF. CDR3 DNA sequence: TGTGCCAGCAGTTTGGGGGCAGGGGGCACGGAGACCCAGTACTTC.

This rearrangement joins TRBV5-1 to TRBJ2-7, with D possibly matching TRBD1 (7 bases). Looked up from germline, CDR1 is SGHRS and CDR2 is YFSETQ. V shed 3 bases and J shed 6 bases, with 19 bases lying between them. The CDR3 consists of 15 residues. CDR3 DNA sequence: TGCGCCAGCAGCTGGGATGGACCCAGGGGGGCCGAGCAGTACTTC. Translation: CASSWDGPRGAEQYF.

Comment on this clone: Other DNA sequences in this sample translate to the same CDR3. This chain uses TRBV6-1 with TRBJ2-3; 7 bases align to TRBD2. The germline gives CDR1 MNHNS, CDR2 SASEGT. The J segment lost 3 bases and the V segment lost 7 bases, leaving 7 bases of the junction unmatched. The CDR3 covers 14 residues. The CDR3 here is CASNSAGETDTQYF. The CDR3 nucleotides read TGTGCCAGCAATTCGGCGGGAGAAACAGATACGCAGTATTTT.

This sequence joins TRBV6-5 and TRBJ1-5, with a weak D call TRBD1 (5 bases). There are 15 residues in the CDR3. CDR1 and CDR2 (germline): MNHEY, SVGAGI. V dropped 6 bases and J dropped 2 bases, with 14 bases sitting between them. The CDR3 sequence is CASSLVKGGNQPQHF. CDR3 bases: TGTGCCAGCAGCCTAGTGAAAGGGGGCAATCAGCCCCAGCATTTT.

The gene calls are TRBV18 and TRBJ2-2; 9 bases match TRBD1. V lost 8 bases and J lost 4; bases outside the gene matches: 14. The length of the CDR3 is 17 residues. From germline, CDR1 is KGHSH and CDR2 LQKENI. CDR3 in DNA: TGTGCCAGCCTAGTTACCGGGACAGGGAAGGCCACCGGGGAGCTGTTTTTT. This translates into CASLVTGTGKATGELFF.